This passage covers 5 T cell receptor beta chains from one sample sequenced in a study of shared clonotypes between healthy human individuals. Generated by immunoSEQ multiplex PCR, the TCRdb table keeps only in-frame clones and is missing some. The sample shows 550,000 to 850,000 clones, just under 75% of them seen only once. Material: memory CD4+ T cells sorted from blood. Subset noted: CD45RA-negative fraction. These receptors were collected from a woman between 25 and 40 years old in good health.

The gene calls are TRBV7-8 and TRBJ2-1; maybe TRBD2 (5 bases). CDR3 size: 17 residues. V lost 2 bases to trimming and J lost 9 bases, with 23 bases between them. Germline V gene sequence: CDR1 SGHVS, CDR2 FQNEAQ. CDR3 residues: CASSLFYPGISSGEQFF. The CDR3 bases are TGTGCCAGCAGCTTATTCTATCCGGGGATATCGTCGGGTGAGCAGTTCTTC.

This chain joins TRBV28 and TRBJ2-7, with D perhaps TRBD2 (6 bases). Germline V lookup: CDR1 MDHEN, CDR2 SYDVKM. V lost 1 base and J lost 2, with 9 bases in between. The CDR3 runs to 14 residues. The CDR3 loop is CASSLSASAYEQYF. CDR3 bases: TGTGCCAGCAGTTTATCGGCTAGCGCCTACGAGCAGTACTTC. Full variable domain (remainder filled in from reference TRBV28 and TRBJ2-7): DVKVTQSSRYLVKRTGEKVFLECVQDMDHENMFWYRQDPGLGLRLIYFSYDVKMKEKGDIPEGYSVSREKKERFSLILESASTNQTSMYLCASSLSASAYEQYFGPGTRLTVT.

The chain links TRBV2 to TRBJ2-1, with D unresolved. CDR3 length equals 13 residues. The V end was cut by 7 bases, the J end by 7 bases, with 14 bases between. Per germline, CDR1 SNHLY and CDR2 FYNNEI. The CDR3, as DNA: TGTGCCAGCAAGAGTTGGGGTTATAATGAGCAGTTCTTC. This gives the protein CASKSWGYNEQFF.

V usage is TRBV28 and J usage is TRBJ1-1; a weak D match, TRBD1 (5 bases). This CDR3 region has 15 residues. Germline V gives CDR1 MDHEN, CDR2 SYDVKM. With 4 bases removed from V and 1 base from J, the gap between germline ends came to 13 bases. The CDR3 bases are TGTGCCAGCAGTTCTGCGGGACTCCCGAACACTGAAGCTTTCTTT. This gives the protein CASSSAGLPNTEAFF.

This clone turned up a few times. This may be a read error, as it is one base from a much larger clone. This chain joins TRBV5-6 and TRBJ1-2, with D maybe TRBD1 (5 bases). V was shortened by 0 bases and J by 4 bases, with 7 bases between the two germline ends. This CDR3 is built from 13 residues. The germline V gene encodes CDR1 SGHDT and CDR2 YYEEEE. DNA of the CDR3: TGTGCCAGCAGCTTGGGACAGCCCTATGGCTACACCTTC. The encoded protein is CASSLGQPYGYTF.